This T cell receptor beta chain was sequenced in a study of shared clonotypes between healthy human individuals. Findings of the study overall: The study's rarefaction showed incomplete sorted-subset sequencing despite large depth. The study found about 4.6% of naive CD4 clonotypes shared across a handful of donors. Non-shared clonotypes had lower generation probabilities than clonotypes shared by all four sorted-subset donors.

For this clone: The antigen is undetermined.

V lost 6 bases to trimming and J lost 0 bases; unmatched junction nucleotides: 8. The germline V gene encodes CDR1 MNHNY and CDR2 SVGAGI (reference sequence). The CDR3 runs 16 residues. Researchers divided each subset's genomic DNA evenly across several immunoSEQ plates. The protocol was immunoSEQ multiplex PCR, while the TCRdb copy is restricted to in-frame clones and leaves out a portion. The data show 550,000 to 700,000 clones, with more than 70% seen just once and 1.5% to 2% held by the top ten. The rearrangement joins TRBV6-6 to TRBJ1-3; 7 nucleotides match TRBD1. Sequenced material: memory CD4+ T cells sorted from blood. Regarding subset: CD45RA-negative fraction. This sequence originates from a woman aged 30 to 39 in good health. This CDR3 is CASSISTGYSGNTIYF. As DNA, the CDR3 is TGTGCCAGCAGCATTTCGACAGGGTACTCTGGAAACACCATATATTTT.